These 21 T cell receptor beta chains originate from one sample sequenced in a study of blood T cell repertoires in COVID-19. Here immunoSEQ multiplex PCR was the method, and the copy in TCRdb shows in-frame clones only, minus some. The sample records around 200,000 clones, 87% being singletons. The source material was peripheral blood. These receptors came from a woman aged 18-35 years who had recovered from COVID-19.

The chain uses TRBV7-9 and TRBJ1-1, with 10 bases lining up with TRBD1. The CDR3 contains 17 residues. Germline V gives CDR1 SEHNR, CDR2 FQNEAQ (reference sequence). Trimming took 5 bases from V and 5 from J; bases not matched to a gene: 14. The CDR3 DNA follows: TGTGCCAGCAGCCCCCCCCCGACAGGGGGCGAGAGGACTGAAGCTTTCTTT. Amino acids: CASSPPPTGGERTEAFF.

This chain connects TRBV5-1 to TRBJ1-3, with D maybe TRBD1 (6 bases). V dropped 4 bases and J dropped 4 bases, with 15 bases sitting between them. The germline V gene encodes CDR1 SGHRS and CDR2 YFSETQ. The CDR3 has 15 residues. The CDR3 sequence is CASSKSTGPGNTIYF. The DNA of the CDR3 is TGCGCCAGCAGCAAAAGTACAGGGCCCGGAAACACCATATATTTT.

The chain links TRBV19 to TRBJ2-5; possible D gene TRBD2, 7 bases. Trimming stripped 10 bases from V and 4 bases from J, with 19 bases between. There are 14 residues in the CDR3. The germline V gene has CDR1 LNHDA and CDR2 SQIVND (reference sequence). CDR3 sequence reads: CATTPPGGRETQYF. In DNA form, the CDR3 reads TGTGCCACCACTCCTCCGGGGGGCAGAGAGACCCAGTACTTC.

The chain combines TRBV7-8 with TRBJ2-6; 7 bases agree with TRBD1. This CDR3 is built from 18 residues. Germline-derived CDR1 and CDR2 are SGHVS and FQNEAQ. V dropped 5 bases and J dropped 1; count of bases not matched to a gene: 11. Here the CDR3 DNA reads TGTGCCAGCAGCGATCCGACAGGGTGGCCGTCTGGGGCCAACGTCCTGACTTTC. As protein: CASSDPTGWPSGANVLTF.

The genes are TRBV6-4 and TRBJ2-3, with 10 bases identical to TRBD2. Per germline, CDR1 MRHNA and CDR2 SNTAGT. Trimming removed 4 bases from V and 2 bases from J; junction bases left unmatched: 3. This CDR3 is built from 15 residues. The CDR3 loop is CASSALAGATDTQYF. The DNA for the CDR3 is TGTGCCAGCAGTGCCCTAGCGGGAGCCACAGATACGCAGTATTTT.

This chain uses TRBV20-1 with TRBJ1-1, with D uncertain. Trimming removed 3 bases from V and 7 bases from J, with 12 bases in between. Germline CDR1 DFQATT, CDR2 SNEGSKA (reference sequence). The CDR3 is 12 amino acids. The CDR3 bases are TGCAGTGCTAGTAGTAACAGAGTTGAAGCTTTCTTT. This translates into CSASSNRVEAFF.

The table lists this clone with a few counts. V gene TRBV5-1 combines with J gene TRBJ2-2, with 7 nucleotides matching TRBD1. J gave up 5 bases and V 6 bases, and 7 bases lay outside the gene matches. The CDR3 covers 14 residues. CDR1 and CDR2 (germline): SGHRS, YFSETQ. CDR3 nucleotide sequence: TGCGCCAGCAAGATACAGGGGTTGACCGGGGAGCTGTTTTTT. Translation: CASKIQGLTGELFF.

This clone was seen once. The DNA of the CDR3 is TGTGCCAGCAGCCCAACAATGGAGATTACCGGGGAGCTGTTTTTT. Translation gives CASSPTMEITGELFF. The chain employs TRBV4-2 and TRBJ2-2; D gene uncertain. The CDR3 contains 15 residues. Germline CDR1 LGHNA, CDR2 YNFKEQ. V lost 4 bases and J lost 5, with 14 bases in between.

The CDR3 is CASSPTRGAGGLETQYF. The DNA of the CDR3 is TGTGCCAGCAGCCCTACCCGGGGGGCAGGGGGCTTGGAGACCCAGTACTTC. The chain links TRBV5-5 to TRBJ2-5, with D possibly TRBD1 on 8 matching bases. V was pared by 4 bases and J by 5 bases, with 24 bases between. Germline CDR1 is SGHKS and CDR2 is YYEKEE (reference sequence). This CDR3 contains 17 residues.

The J gene is TRBJ1-3, the V gene TRBV5-6, with no clear D. CDR1 is SGHDT, CDR2 YYEEEE, per germline. The V gene lost 6 bases and the J gene lost 0 bases, with 10 bases spanning the gap. The CDR3 extends over 14 amino acids. CDR3 protein: CASTWTSSGNTIYF. CDR3 nucleotides: TGTGCCAGCACCTGGACTAGCTCTGGAAACACCATATATTTT.

V gene TRBV6-6 combines with J gene TRBJ1-3, with D uncertain. V was clipped by 4 bases and J by 0 bases, with 10 bases between them. The CDR3 loop spans 15 amino acids. Germline CDR1 reads MNHNY; CDR2 reads SVGAGI (reference sequence). The CDR3 region is CASSFSIHSGNTIYF. In nucleotides, the CDR3 is TGTGCCAGCAGTTTCTCAATCCACTCTGGAAACACCATATATTTT.

The chain uses TRBV14 and TRBJ1-2; 8 bases align to TRBD1. V lost 2 bases to trimming and J lost 6 bases; unmatched junction nucleotides: 17. Germline lookup yields CDR1 SGHDN and CDR2 FVKESK. This CDR3 spans 18 amino acids. The CDR3 spells CASSQPSTLTGELNGYTF. Written as DNA, the CDR3 is TGTGCCAGCAGCCAACCCTCGACTCTGACAGGGGAGTTGAATGGCTACACCTTC.

V usage is TRBV10-2 and J usage is TRBJ2-2, with 12 bases that match TRBD2. The CDR3 length is 14 residues. Germline V CDR1 and CDR2: WSHSY, SAAADI. Losses at the gene ends were 11 bases for V and 6 bases for J; bases not matched to a gene: 7. The CDR3 spells CAGKTSGSSGELFF. The CDR3 bases are TGCGCCGGCAAGACTAGCGGGAGCTCCGGGGAGCTGTTTTTT.

The sample holds one count of this clone. The gene calls are TRBV18 and TRBJ2-5; 7 bases match TRBD1. CDR1 KGHSH and CDR2 LQKENI come from the germline V gene. CDR3 size: 15 residues. The trim removed 4 bases at V and 4 bases at J, leaving 9 bases unmatched. The CDR3 DNA reads as TGTGCCAGCTCACGACAGGGAGAGAATCGAGAGACCCAGTACTTC. Translation: CASSRQGENRETQYF.

This clone was seen once. The chain combines TRBV7-6 with TRBJ2-1, with 8 bases fitting TRBD2. Trimming at V came to 0 bases and at J to 1 base, leaving 5 bases not matched to a gene. This CDR3 contains 17 residues. From germline, CDR1 is SGHVS and CDR2 FNYEAQ. In nucleotides, the CDR3 is TGTGCCAGCAGCTTAGCCGGGAGGGCCCGATCCTACAATGAGCAGTTCTTC. Its translation is CASSLAGRARSYNEQFF.

This clone was seen a few times. V is TRBV7-3 and J is TRBJ2-1, with D tentatively TRBD2 (6 bases). Trimming shortened V by 5 bases and J by 2 bases, and 13 bases separated the two germline ends. Germline-derived CDR1 and CDR2 are SGHTA and FQGTGA. There are 15 residues in the CDR3. The CDR3 sequence is CASSPRGKPYNEQFF. The CDR3 nucleotides read TGTGCCAGCAGCCCGCGGGGTAAGCCCTACAATGAGCAGTTCTTC.

V usage is TRBV9 and J usage is TRBJ1-1; 11 nucleotides match TRBD1. The ends lost 4 bases at V and 3 bases at J; junction bases unmatched: 5. The CDR3 is 15 amino acids. Germline V gene data show CDR1 as SGDLS and CDR2 as YYNGEE. CDR3: CASSPGQGAYTEAFF. DNA for the CDR3: TGTGCCAGCAGCCCCGGACAGGGGGCTTACACTGAAGCTTTCTTT.

The genes are TRBV15 and TRBJ1-1; D is ambiguous. Germline CDR1 LNHNV, CDR2 YYDKDF (reference sequence). CDR3 size: 13 residues. V lost 5 bases and J 1 base, leaving 8 bases between the germline ends. The CDR3 loop is CATSPGENTEAFF. CDR3 sequence (DNA): TGTGCCACCAGCCCCGGGGAGAACACTGAAGCTTTCTTT.

This chain links TRBV5-6 with TRBJ1-6, with TRBD1 matching 7 bases. The V segment lost 4 bases and the J segment 0 bases; nucleotides outside the gene matches: 10. This CDR3 comprises 18 residues. Germline lookup yields CDR1 SGHDT and CDR2 YYEEEE. CDR3 protein: CASSPAWGDSSYNSPLHF. Written as DNA, the CDR3 is TGTGCCAGCAGCCCCGCGTGGGGGGACAGCTCCTATAATTCACCCCTCCACTTT.

V gene TRBV2 combines with J gene TRBJ2-5; D possibly corresponds to TRBD1 (5 bases). The CDR3 runs to 11 residues. V was pared by 6 bases and J by 3 bases, with 5 bases between. The germline gives CDR1 SNHLY, CDR2 FYNNEI. For the CDR3, the DNA is TGTGCCAGCAGGACAGAAGAGACCCAGTACTTC. As protein: CASRTEETQYF.

This clone was observed a few times. The chain employs TRBV2 and TRBJ1-5; D may be TRBD1 (6 bases). Germline-derived CDR1 and CDR2 are SNHLY and FYNNEI. The CDR3 length is 15 residues. Between the trimmed V and J ends, which lost 4 bases and 1 base, there was a span of 11 bases. The CDR3 sequence is CASSGGTLSNQPQHF. Written as DNA, the CDR3 is TGTGCCAGCAGTGGAGGGACACTAAGCAATCAGCCCCAGCATTTT.